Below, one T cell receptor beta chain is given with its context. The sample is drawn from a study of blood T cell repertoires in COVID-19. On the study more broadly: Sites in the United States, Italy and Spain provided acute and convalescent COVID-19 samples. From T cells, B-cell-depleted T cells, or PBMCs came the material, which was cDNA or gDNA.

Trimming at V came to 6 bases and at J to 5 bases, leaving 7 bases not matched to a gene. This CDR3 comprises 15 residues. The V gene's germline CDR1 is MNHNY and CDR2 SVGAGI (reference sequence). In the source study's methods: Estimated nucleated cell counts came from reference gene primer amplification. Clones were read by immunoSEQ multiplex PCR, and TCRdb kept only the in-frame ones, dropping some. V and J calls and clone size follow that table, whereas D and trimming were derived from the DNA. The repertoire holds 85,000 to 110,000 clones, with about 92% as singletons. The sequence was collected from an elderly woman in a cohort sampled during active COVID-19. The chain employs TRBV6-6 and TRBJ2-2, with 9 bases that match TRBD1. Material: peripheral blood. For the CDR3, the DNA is TGTGCCAGCAGCCAAACCGACAGGGGGACCGGGGAGCTGTTTTTT. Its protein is CASSQTDRGTGELFF.